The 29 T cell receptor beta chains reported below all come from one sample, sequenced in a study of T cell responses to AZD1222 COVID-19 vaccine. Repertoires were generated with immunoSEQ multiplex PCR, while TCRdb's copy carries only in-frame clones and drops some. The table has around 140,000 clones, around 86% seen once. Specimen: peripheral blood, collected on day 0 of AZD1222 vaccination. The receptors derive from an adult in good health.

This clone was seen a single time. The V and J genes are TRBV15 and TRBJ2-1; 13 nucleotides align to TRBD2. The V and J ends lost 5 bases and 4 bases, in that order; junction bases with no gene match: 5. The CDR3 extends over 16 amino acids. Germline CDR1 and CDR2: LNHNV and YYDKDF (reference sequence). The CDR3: CATSGVTSGGYNEQFF. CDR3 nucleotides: TGTGCCACCAGCGGAGTGACTAGCGGGGGGTACAATGAGCAGTTCTTC. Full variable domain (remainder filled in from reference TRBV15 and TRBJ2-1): DAMVIQNPRYQVTQFGKPVTLSCSQTLNHNVMYWYQQKSSQAPKLLFHYYDKDFNNEADTPDNFQSRRPNTSFCFLDIRSPGLGDTAMYLCATSGVTSGGYNEQFFGPGTRLTVL.

The DNA for the CDR3 is TGCGCCAGCAGCTTGGCATCCACTAATGAAAAACTGTTTTTT. It translates to CASSLASTNEKLFF. V and J are TRBV5-1 and TRBJ1-4, with D uncertain. V was trimmed by 0 bases and J by 2 bases, leaving 5 bases between them. The germline V gene has CDR1 SGHRS and CDR2 YFSETQ. The CDR3 spans 14 residues.

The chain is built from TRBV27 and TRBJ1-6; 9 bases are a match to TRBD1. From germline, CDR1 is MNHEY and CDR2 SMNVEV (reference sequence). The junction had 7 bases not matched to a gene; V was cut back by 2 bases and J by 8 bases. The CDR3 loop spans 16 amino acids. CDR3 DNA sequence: TGTGCCAGCAGTTTACGCACGACAGGGGGGGATTCACCCCTCCACTTT. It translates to CASSLRTTGGDSPLHF.

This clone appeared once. The CDR3 reads CATSRDRIQASRETQYF. Here the CDR3 DNA reads TGTGCCACCAGCAGAGATCGGATACAGGCCTCAAGGGAGACCCAGTACTTC. The chain employs TRBV15 and TRBJ2-5, with D possibly matching TRBD1 (5 bases). In germline, CDR1 is LNHNV, CDR2 YYDKDF (reference sequence). The V gene lost 0 bases and the J gene lost 5 bases, with 19 bases spanning the gap. There are 17 residues in the CDR3.

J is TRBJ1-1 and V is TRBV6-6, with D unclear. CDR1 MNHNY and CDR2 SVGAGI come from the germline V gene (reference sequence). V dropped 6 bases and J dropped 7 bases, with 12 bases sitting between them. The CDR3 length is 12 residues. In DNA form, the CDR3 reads TGTGCCAGCAGGCAGACAAGGATTGAAGCTTTCTTT. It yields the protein CASRQTRIEAFF.

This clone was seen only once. The chain's CDR3 is CASSYTSTNTGELFF. The CDR3 bases are TGTGCCAGCAGTTACACCTCCACGAACACCGGGGAGCTGTTTTTT. The chain is built from TRBV6-5 and TRBJ2-2; no clear D gene. Germline V CDR1 and CDR2: MNHEY, SVGAGI. V lost 2 bases and J 0 bases, leaving 7 bases between the germline ends. This CDR3 is 15 amino acids long.

The CDR3 region is CASTIQGPHQPQHF. CDR3 in DNA: TGTGCCAGCACCATACAGGGGCCGCATCAGCCCCAGCATTTT. This chain links TRBV6-4 with TRBJ1-5; 7 bases map to TRBD1. The germline gives CDR1 MRHNA, CDR2 SNTAGT. There are 14 residues in the CDR3. Losses at the gene ends were 7 bases for V and 5 bases for J; bases not matched to a gene: 8.

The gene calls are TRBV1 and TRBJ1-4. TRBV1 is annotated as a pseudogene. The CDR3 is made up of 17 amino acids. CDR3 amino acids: CTSSAQQPWGANEKLFF. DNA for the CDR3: TGCACCAGCAGCGCGCAGCAACCCTGGGGGGCTAATGAAAAACTGTTTTTT.

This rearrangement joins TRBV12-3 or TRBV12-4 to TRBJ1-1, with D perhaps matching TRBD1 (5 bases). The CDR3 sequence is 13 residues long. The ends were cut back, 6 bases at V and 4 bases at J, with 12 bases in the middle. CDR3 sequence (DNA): TGTGCCAGCAGCTACGTACAGGCCACTGAAGCTTTCTTT. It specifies CASSYVQATEAFF.

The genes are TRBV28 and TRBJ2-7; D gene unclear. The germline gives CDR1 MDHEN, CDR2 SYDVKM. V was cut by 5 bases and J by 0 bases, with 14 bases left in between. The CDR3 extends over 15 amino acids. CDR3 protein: CASSLWTARSYEQYF. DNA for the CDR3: TGTGCCAGCAGTCTCTGGACGGCCCGCTCCTACGAGCAGTACTTC.

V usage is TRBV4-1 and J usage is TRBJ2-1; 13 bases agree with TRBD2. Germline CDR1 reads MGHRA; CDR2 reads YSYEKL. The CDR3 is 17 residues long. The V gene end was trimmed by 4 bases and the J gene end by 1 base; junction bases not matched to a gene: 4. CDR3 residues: CASSPSTSGGSYNEQFF. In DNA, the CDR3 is TGCGCCAGCAGCCCCTCGACTAGCGGGGGGTCCTACAATGAGCAGTTCTTC.

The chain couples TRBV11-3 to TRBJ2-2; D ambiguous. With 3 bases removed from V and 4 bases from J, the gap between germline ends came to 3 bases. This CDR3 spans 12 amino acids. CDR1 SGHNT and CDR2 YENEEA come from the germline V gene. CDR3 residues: CASSFSTGELFF. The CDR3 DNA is TGTGCCAGCAGCTTCAGCACCGGGGAGCTGTTTTTT.

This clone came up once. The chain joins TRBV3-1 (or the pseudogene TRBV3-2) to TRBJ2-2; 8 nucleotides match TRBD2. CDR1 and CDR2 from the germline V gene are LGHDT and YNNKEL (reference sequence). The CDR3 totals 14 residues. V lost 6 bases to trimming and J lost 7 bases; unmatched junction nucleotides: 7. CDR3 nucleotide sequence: TGTGCCAGCAGGGCGGGGGGATTTTACGGGGAGCTGTTTTTT. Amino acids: CASRAGGFYGELFF.

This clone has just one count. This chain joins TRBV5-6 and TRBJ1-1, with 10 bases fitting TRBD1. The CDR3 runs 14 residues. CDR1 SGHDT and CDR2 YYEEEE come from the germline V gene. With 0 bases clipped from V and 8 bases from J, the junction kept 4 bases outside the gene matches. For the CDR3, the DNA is TGTGCCAGCAGCTTGGGACAGGGGGCGCAGGAAGCTTTCTTT. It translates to CASSLGQGAQEAFF.

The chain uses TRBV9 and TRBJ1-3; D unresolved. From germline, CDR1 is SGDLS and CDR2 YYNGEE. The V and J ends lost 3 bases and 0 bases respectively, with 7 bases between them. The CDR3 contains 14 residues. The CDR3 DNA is TGTGCCAGCAGCGAAACAGTCTCTGGAAACACCATATATTTT. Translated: CASSETVSGNTIYF.

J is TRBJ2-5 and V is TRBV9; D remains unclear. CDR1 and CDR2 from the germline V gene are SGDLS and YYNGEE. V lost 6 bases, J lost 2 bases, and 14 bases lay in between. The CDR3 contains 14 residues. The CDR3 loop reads CASNFNGFQETQYF. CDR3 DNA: TGTGCCAGCAACTTCAATGGGTTTCAAGAGACCCAGTACTTC.

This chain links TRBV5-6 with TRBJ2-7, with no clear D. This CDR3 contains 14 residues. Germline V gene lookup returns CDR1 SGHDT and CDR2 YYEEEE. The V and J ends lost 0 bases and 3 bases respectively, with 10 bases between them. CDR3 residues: CASSLGQDNYEQYF. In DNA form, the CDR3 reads TGTGCCAGCAGCTTGGGGCAGGATAACTACGAGCAGTACTTC.

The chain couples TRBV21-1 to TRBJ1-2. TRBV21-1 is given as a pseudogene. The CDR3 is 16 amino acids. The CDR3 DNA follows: TGTGCCAGCAGCAAGATCCTGGTCCGAAACTTCAAATACTACACCTTC. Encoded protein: CASSKILVRNFKYYTF.

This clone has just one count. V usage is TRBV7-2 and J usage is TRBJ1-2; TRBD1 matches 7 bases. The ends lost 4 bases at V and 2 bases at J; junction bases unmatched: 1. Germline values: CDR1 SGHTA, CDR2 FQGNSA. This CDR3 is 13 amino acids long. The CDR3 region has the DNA TGTGCCAGCAGCTCGGGACAGAACTATGGCTACACCTTC. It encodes CASSSGQNYGYTF.

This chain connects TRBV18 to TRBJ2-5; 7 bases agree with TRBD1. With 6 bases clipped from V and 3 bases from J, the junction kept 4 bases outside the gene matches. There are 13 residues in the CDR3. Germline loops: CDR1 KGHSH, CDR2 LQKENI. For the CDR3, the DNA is TGTGCCAGCTCCCCTGACAGGGAAGAGACCCAGTACTTC. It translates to CASSPDREETQYF.

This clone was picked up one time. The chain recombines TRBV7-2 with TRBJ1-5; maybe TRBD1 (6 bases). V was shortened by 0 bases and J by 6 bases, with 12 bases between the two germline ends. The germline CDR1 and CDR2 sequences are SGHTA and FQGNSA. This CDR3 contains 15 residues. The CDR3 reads CASSLAGRGSQPQHF. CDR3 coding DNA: TGTGCCAGCAGCTTAGCAGGGAGGGGGAGTCAGCCCCAGCATTTT.

The CDR3 region is CASSFGGVLGEKGYTF. CDR3 bases: TGTGCCAGCAGCTTTGGAGGAGTGTTGGGGGAGAAGGGCTACACCTTC. V gene TRBV5-4 combines with J gene TRBJ1-2, with D possibly matching TRBD1 (5 bases). The CDR3 runs 16 residues. CDR1 is SGHNT, CDR2 YYREEE, per germline (reference sequence). The ends were cut back, 2 bases at V and 8 bases at J, with 22 bases in the middle.

For the CDR3, the DNA is TGTGCCAGCTCACCATTGGACGTGGACACTGAAGCTTTCTTT. This encodes CASSPLDVDTEAFF. This chain connects TRBV18 to TRBJ1-1; D is unclear. CDR3 length equals 14 residues. Germline V gene sequence: CDR1 KGHSH, CDR2 LQKENI. The V and J ends lost 2 bases and 3 bases respectively, with 10 bases between them.

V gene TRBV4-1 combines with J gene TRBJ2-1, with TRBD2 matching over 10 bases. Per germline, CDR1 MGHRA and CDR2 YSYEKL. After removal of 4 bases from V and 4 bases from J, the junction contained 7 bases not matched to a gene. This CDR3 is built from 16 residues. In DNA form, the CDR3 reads TGCGCCAGCAGCCCTCTTACTAGCGGGGCTTACAATGAGCAGTTCTTC. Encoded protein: CASSPLTSGAYNEQFF.

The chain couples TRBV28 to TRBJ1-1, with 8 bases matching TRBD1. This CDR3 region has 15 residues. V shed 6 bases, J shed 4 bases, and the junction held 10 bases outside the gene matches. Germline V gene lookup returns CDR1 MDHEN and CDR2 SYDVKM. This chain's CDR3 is CASRRSGGRGTEAFF. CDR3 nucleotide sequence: TGTGCCAGCAGACGGTCAGGGGGCAGGGGCACTGAAGCTTTCTTT.

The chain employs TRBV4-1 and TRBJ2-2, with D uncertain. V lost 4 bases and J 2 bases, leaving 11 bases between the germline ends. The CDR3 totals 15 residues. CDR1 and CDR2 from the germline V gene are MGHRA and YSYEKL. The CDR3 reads CASSRTTTNTGELFF. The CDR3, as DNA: TGCGCCAGCAGCCGCACGACAACCAACACCGGGGAGCTGTTTTTT.

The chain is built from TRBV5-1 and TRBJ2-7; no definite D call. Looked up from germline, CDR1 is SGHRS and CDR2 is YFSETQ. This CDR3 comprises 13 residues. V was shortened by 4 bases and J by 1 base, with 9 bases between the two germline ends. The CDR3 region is CASSPAGSYEQYF. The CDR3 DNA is TGCGCCAGCAGCCCCGCTGGTTCCTACGAGCAGTACTTC.

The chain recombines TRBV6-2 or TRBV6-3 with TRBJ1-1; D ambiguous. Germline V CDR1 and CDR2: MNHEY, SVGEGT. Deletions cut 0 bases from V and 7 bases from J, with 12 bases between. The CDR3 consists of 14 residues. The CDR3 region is CASSYSRALGEAFF. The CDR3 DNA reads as TGTGCCAGCAGTTACTCAAGGGCCCTCGGTGAAGCTTTCTTT.

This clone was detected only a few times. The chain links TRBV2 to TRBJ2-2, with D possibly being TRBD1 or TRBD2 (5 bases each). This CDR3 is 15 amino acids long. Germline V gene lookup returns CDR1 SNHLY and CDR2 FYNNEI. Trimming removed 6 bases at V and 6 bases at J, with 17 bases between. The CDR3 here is CASSSGTVAPGELFF. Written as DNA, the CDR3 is TGTGCCAGCAGCTCCGGGACGGTGGCCCCCGGGGAGCTGTTTTTT.